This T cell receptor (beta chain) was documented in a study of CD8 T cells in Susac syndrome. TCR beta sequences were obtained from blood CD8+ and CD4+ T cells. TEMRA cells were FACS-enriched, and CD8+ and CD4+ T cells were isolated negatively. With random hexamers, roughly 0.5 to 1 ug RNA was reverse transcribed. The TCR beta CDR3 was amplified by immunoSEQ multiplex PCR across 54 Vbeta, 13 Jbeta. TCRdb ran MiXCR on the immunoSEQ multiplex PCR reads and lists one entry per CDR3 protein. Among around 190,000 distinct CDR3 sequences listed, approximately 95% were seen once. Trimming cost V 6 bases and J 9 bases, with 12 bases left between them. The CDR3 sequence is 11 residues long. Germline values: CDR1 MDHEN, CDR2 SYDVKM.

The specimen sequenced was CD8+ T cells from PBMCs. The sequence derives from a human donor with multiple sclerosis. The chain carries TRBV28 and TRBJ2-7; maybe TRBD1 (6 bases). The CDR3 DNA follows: TGTGCCAGCAGCTCCATAGGGGGGCAGTACTTC. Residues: CASSSIGGQYF.